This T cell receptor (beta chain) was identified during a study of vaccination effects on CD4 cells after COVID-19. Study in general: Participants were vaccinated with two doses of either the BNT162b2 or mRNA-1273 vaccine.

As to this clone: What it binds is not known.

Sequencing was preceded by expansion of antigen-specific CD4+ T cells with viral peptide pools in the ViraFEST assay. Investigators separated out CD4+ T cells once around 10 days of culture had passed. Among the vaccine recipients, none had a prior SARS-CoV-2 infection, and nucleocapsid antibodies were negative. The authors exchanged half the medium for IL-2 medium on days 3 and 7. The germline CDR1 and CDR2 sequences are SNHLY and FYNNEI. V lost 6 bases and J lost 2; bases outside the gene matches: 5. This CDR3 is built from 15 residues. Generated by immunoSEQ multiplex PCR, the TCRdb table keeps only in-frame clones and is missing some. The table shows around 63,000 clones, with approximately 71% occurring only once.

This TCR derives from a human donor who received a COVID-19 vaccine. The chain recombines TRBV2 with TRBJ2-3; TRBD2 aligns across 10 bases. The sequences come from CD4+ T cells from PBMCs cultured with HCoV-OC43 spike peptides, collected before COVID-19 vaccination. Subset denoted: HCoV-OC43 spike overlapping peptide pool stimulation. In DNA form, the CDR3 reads TGTGCCAGCAGACCTACTAGCGGGGACACAGATACGCAGTATTTT. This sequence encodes CASRPTSGDTDTQYF.